This TCR beta chain appears in the sequencing data of a study of STAT3 mutations in large granular lymphocyte leukemia (dated 2019 in TCRdb). Concerning the study at large: About half of the T-LGLL patients who underwent longitudinal sequencing carried canonical activating STAT3 mutations. Over half of the T-LGLL patients were given one or more immunosuppressive therapy regimens, and around two fifths of the treated patients had a hematologic response. To reconstruct clonal hierarchy and dynamics, serial deep sequencing of TCRbeta CDR3 and STAT3 was performed in patients with T-cell large granular lymphocyte leukemia. From an initial cohort of 200 to 250 LGL patients, around 20 representative T-LGLL cases were chosen for longitudinal sequencing of TCRbeta and STAT3. As controls, the study also included longitudinal sequencing of a couple of patients with natural killer LGL leukemia. Patients were sequenced at 4 time points on average, with the number of samplings per patient ranging from 2 to 8.

TCRbeta libraries were sequenced on an Illumina MiSeq, averaging around 38,000 productive templates per sample. TCRbeta CDR3 libraries were generated with the immunoSEQ assay using multiplex PCR amplification. From the authors' description of their analysis: Repertoire diversity was calculated as previously defined, with values near 0 taken to indicate extremely monoclonal samples. Here the immuneACCESS table is served through TCRdb, limited to in-frame sequences with V and J called. Missing clones are a known gap in these copies; in checked studies unresolved V genes cover under half, and the rest lacks a known reason. V and J calls and clone size are as listed in that table; D and trimming were resolved from the DNA. In all, the sample holds under 35,000 clones, and roughly 80% of those were seen once. The ten largest clones represent approximately 30% of the sample. Cut back by 4 bases and 8 bases, the V and J ends lie 11 bases apart. CDR1 and CDR2, looked up from the germline V gene, are MNHEY and SVGAGI. Reading from cysteine to phenylalanine, the CDR3 counts 12 amino acids. Of the read, only the CDR3 DNA is kept; its 36 bases are in frame from base 1.

DNA was extracted from blood mononuclear cells, with the same DNA used for both TCR and STAT3 sequencing. The paper's findings and limits, for the study overall: The burden of the dominant TCR clone was higher than the STAT3 mutant burden in several patients, which suggests that the STAT3 mutation arose secondarily inside a clone that had already expanded. TCR clonotype switching after therapy was seen in about 35% of the 18 patients, with all newly emerging clones being STAT3 wild type. At least one immunodominant TCRbeta clonotype was present in every T-LGLL patient, and multiple immunodominant subclonotypes appeared in about half of the T-LGLL patients. Because no samples were available when a clone first appeared, clonal expansion was inferred from samplings taken at other points. Persisting codominant clonotypes in some patients meant a small but highly pathogenic clone may have been missed. Variable intervals between samplings and differing treatment regimens complicated linking therapy response to changes in TCR clonal burden.

In the case of this clone: Its antigen is still unknown. No quality values exist for individual bases; no much larger clone is one base distant.

The V gene is TRBV6-5 and the J gene is TRBJ1-1, with TRBD1 as a weak D call on 6 bases. The receptor's source is a woman between 45 and 60 years old with T-cell large granular lymphocyte leukemia. Some clones in this sample may be carry-over from other donors' samples. The age is the age at diagnosis. Sequences were obtained from peripheral blood mononuclear cells. The CDR3 corresponds to CASSSRQAEAFF. The DNA is as follows: TGTGCCAGCAGTTCGCGACAGGCGGAAGCTTTCTTT.